The 31 T cell receptor beta chains below come from one sample, sequenced in a study of beta chain features in type 1 diabetes. Every bit of the isolated RNA underwent reverse transcription, so sequencing read expressed TCRB transcripts. The assay was immunoSEQ multiplex PCR, and TCRdb's table has in-frame clones only and misses some. The profile shows 860,000 or so clones, about a sixth of them singletons. The material sequenced was naive CD4+ T cells from blood. These receptor sequences come from a woman aged 18-29 years in good health.

This clone was observed a few times. The same CDR3 can be traced to other DNA sequences in this sample. V gene TRBV19 combines with J gene TRBJ2-2; D may match TRBD1 or TRBD2 (6 bases each). The CDR3 has 14 residues. CDR1 is LNHDA, CDR2 SQIVND, per germline (reference sequence). The V and J ends lost 6 bases and 4 bases respectively, with 12 bases between them. For the CDR3, the DNA is TGTGCCAGTAGCATCGGAGGGGGCACCGGGGAGCTGTTTTTT. It yields the protein CASSIGGGTGELFF.

This clone turned up a few times. J is TRBJ2-2 and V is TRBV19, with 13 bases identical to TRBD2. V gave up 5 bases and J gave up 5 bases; unmatched junction bases: 8. Looked up from germline, CDR1 is LNHDA and CDR2 is SQIVND (reference sequence). The CDR3 loop spans 17 amino acids. For the CDR3, the DNA is TGTGCCAGTAGTCCCAGACTAGCGGGAGGTCGGACCGGGGAGCTGTTTTTT. Its translation is CASSPRLAGGRTGELFF.

This clone has more than one count but fewer than ten. CDR3: CASSRIYPPYNEQFF. The CDR3 nucleotides read TGTGCCAGCAGCAGAATATATCCTCCCTACAATGAGCAGTTCTTC. The chain carries TRBV7-9 and TRBJ2-1; D ambiguous. The CDR3 length is 15 residues. Between the trimmed V and J ends, which lost 5 bases and 2 bases, there was a span of 13 bases. The germline CDR1 and CDR2 sequences are SEHNR and FQNEAQ (reference sequence).

The CDR3 reads CASSLEGIYGYTF. CDR3 sequence (DNA): TGTGCCAGCAGTTTAGAGGGAATCTATGGCTACACCTTC. The chain is built from TRBV28 and TRBJ1-2; D remains unclear. V dropped 2 bases and J dropped 4 bases, with 8 bases sitting between them. CDR1 and CDR2 (germline): MDHEN, SYDVKM. The CDR3 length is 13 residues.

This chain links TRBV15 with TRBJ1-5; D is unclear. Trimming took off 0 bases at V and 9 bases at J, with 12 bases between the two ends. CDR3 length equals 14 residues. Germline lookup yields CDR1 LNHNV and CDR2 YYDKDF (reference sequence). The CDR3 region is CATSRDDHSRPQHF. The CDR3 nucleotides read TGTGCCACCAGCAGAGATGACCACTCTCGGCCCCAGCATTTT.

With respect to this clone: Other DNA sequences of this sample code for an identical CDR3. V and J are TRBV6-5 and TRBJ2-7; 8 nucleotides agree with TRBD1. Germline-derived CDR1 and CDR2 are MNHEY and SVGAGI. The CDR3 sequence is 14 residues long. Trimming removed 10 bases from V and 3 bases from J; junction bases left unmatched: 11. This CDR3 reads CATRRGQVLYEQYF. The CDR3 DNA reads as TGTGCCACCAGACGGGGACAGGTACTCTACGAGCAGTACTTC.

This clone was seen ten or more times. The chain uses TRBV10-3 and TRBJ2-1, with D uncertain. CDR1 and CDR2 (germline): ENHRY, SYGVKD. The CDR3 extends over 13 amino acids. Trimming stripped 6 bases from V and 0 bases from J, with 6 bases between. CDR3 nucleotides: TGTGCCATCAGGGACGACTCCTACAATGAGCAGTTCTTC. Its protein is CAIRDDSYNEQFF.

The gene calls are TRBV7-2 and TRBJ2-1; 10 bases are a match to TRBD2. The germline CDR1 and CDR2 sequences are SGHTA and FQGNSA. V lost 3 bases to trimming and J lost 6 bases; unmatched junction nucleotides: 5. The CDR3 consists of 15 residues. DNA for the CDR3: TGTGCCAGCAGCTTCCTAGCGGGAGTTGCCAATGAGCAGTTCTTC. Amino acids: CASSFLAGVANEQFF.

This clone was counted between two and nine times. CDR3 loop: CASSKSGLARETQYF. The CDR3 DNA follows: TGCGCCAGCAGCAAGAGCGGACTAGCGCGGGAGACCCAGTACTTC. The chain uses TRBV5-1 and TRBJ2-5, with 9 positions matching TRBD2. The CDR3 loop spans 15 amino acids. V shed 4 bases and J 5 bases; nucleotides not matched to a gene: 9. The germline gives CDR1 SGHRS, CDR2 YFSETQ.

The V call is TRBV5-8, the J call TRBJ2-2; D possibly corresponds to TRBD1 (7 bases). Germline lookup yields CDR1 SGHTS and CDR2 YDEGEE. V was trimmed by 2 bases and J by 3 bases, leaving 11 bases between them. This CDR3 comprises 15 residues. CDR3 sequence: CASSLQGRHTGELFF. CDR3 bases: TGTGCCAGCAGCTTACAGGGGAGGCACACCGGGGAGCTGTTTTTT. The whole variable domain, remainder taken from reference TRBV5-8 and TRBJ2-2, is EAGVTQSPTHLIKTRGQQATLRCSPISGHTSVYWYQQALGLGLQFLLWYDEGEERNRGNFPPRFSGRQFPNYSSELNVNALELEDSALYLCASSLQGRHTGELFFGEGSRLTVL.

The chain employs TRBV18 and TRBJ1-5; 9 nucleotides line up with TRBD1. Trimming at V came to 3 bases and at J to 4 bases, leaving 7 bases not matched to a gene. This CDR3 spans 16 amino acids. Germline V gene data show CDR1 as KGHSH and CDR2 as LQKENI. This CDR3 reads CASSPSPGQGNQPQHF. CDR3 nucleotides: TGTGCCAGCTCACCTAGTCCGGGACAGGGTAATCAGCCCCAGCATTTT.

This chain uses TRBV5-6 with TRBJ2-3; TRBD2 agrees at 15 bases. CDR3 length equals 18 residues. The germline V gene encodes CDR1 SGHDT and CDR2 YYEEEE. V lost 2 bases and J lost 7; bases outside the gene matches: 11. CDR3 amino acids: CASSLQQWTSGRAHTQYF. The CDR3, as DNA: TGTGCCAGCAGCTTACAGCAATGGACTAGCGGGAGGGCGCATACGCAGTATTTT.

This sequence joins TRBV29-1 and TRBJ1-1; D uncertain. The CDR3 runs to 16 residues. V was trimmed by 4 bases and J by 6 bases, leaving 24 bases between them. Germline CDR1 SQVTM, CDR2 ANQGSEA. As DNA, the CDR3 is TGCAGCGTTGGTTTATTTCGGGGAGAGCCGGTCGCTGAAGCTTTCTTT. Its protein product is CSVGLFRGEPVAEAFF.

The CDR3 DNA follows: TGTGCCAGCAAGGCGGGAGTAGGTACCGGGGAGCTGTTTTTT. It specifies CASKAGVGTGELFF. This sequence joins TRBV6-5 and TRBJ2-2, with 7 positions matching TRBD2. V lost 7 bases, J lost 5 bases, and 7 bases stayed unmatched. Germline V gives CDR1 MNHEY, CDR2 SVGAGI. This CDR3 is 14 amino acids long.

This clone was detected only a few times. V and J are TRBV9 and TRBJ2-1, with D perhaps TRBD1 (5 bases). The germline V and J ends were trimmed by 0 bases and 0 bases, with 22 bases remaining between them. Germline V gene lookup returns CDR1 SGDLS and CDR2 YYNGEE. The CDR3 contains 20 residues. CDR3 in DNA: TGTGCCAGCAGCGTAGCTCGGCAGGACATACCCTTTAGCTCCTACAATGAGCAGTTCTTC. It translates to CASSVARQDIPFSSYNEQFF.

This clone was seen more than once but under ten times. The V call is TRBV4-2, the J call TRBJ2-1; 8 bases map to TRBD2. Germline assignment: CDR1 LGHNA and CDR2 YNFKEQ. This CDR3 comprises 16 residues. V lost 3 bases, J lost 1 base, and 5 bases stayed unmatched. As DNA, the CDR3 is TGTGCCAGCAGCCAGACTAGCGCGAATTCCTACAATGAGCAGTTCTTC. Translated, it gives CASSQTSANSYNEQFF.

A few counts support this clone. CDR3 region: CATSGRGPETQYF. In DNA form, the CDR3 reads TGTGCCACCAGCGGCAGGGGGCCGGAGACCCAGTACTTC. The V call is TRBV15, the J call TRBJ2-5; TRBD1 matches 8 bases. The CDR3 consists of 13 residues. The germline V gene encodes CDR1 LNHNV and CDR2 YYDKDF (reference sequence). V lost 5 bases and J lost 5; bases outside the gene matches: 4.

This clone was detected a few times. CDR3 sequence reads: CASSSRVAGSTDTQYF. The CDR3 DNA sequence: TGTGCCAGCAGCTCCAGGGTAGCGGGATCGACAGATACGCAGTATTTT. The chain couples TRBV7-2 to TRBJ2-3; 8 nucleotides align to TRBD2. V lost 4 bases to trimming and J lost 3 bases; unmatched junction nucleotides: 9. Looked up from germline, CDR1 is SGHTA and CDR2 is FQGNSA. The CDR3 spans 16 residues.

The chain combines TRBV27 with TRBJ2-7; the D gene is possibly TRBD2 (6 bases). The germline V gene has CDR1 MNHEY and CDR2 SMNVEV (reference sequence). The CDR3 length is 15 residues. V was clipped by 0 bases and J by 1 base, with 10 bases between them. The CDR3: CASSLSSGRSYEQYF. As DNA, the CDR3 is TGTGCCAGCAGTTTATCGAGCGGGCGATCCTACGAGCAGTACTTC.

The rearrangement joins TRBV5-6 to TRBJ2-3; 11 nucleotides align to TRBD2. The trim removed 4 bases at V and 4 bases at J, leaving 8 bases unmatched. The CDR3 totals 16 residues. Looked up from germline, CDR1 is SGHDT and CDR2 is YYEEEE. Here the CDR3 reads CASSTILAGVPDTQYF. Written as DNA, the CDR3 is TGTGCCAGCAGCACCATACTAGCGGGAGTCCCAGATACGCAGTATTTT.

This clone was seen a handful of times. DNA for the CDR3: TGTGCCACCAGCAGAGGACAGGGCCAGCCCCAGCATTTT. Its translation: CATSRGQGQPQHF. V and J are TRBV15 and TRBJ1-5; the match to TRBD1 covers 7 bases. The J segment lost 7 bases and the V segment lost 1 base, leaving 1 base of the junction unmatched. CDR3 length: 13 residues. Germline assignment: CDR1 LNHNV and CDR2 YYDKDF (reference sequence).

Concerning this clone itself: The conserved phenylalanine or tryptophan normally closing the CDR3 is absent here, so this likely arose from a read error. The DNA is omitted, as the CDR3 cannot be located on it reliably, and the CDR3 follows TCRdb's listing. CDR3 protein: CASSSPAGASLV. This chain uses TRBV5-6 with TRBJ1-4. Looked up from germline, CDR1 is SGHDT and CDR2 is YYEEEE. The length of the CDR3 is 12 amino acids, counting both ends.

The rearrangement joins TRBV11-2 to TRBJ2-5, with 12 bases matching TRBD1. The CDR3 loop spans 15 amino acids. The V and J ends lost 4 bases and 6 bases, in that order; junction bases with no gene match: 6. Per germline, CDR1 SGHAT and CDR2 FQNNGV. The CDR3 coding sequence is TGTGCCAGCAGCTCGGGGACAGGGGGCGTGAAGACCCAGTACTTC. This translates into CASSSGTGGVKTQYF.

The V gene is TRBV5-1, the J gene TRBJ2-1, with D maybe TRBD2 (7 bases). Looked up from germline, CDR1 is SGHRS and CDR2 is YFSETQ. CDR3 size: 17 residues. V was pared by 0 bases and J by 3 bases, with 16 bases between. CDR3 region: CASSLVPAGQIYNEQFF. CDR3 in DNA: TGCGCCAGCAGCTTGGTACCAGCGGGACAAATCTACAATGAGCAGTTCTTC.

The chain is built from TRBV4-2 and TRBJ1-2; 7 bases line up with TRBD1. This CDR3 is 14 amino acids long. CDR1 and CDR2 from the germline V gene are LGHNA and YNFKEQ. Unmatched junction bases numbered 7, after V lost 2 bases and J lost 7 bases. The CDR3 here is CASSQLDRVAGYTF. CDR3 DNA sequence: TGTGCCAGCAGCCAACTCGACAGGGTGGCTGGCTACACCTTC.

The genes are TRBV27 and TRBJ2-7; TRBD2 matches 7 bases. Germline values: CDR1 MNHEY, CDR2 SMNVEV (reference sequence). The trim removed 4 bases at V and 5 bases at J, leaving 8 bases unmatched. The CDR3 covers 14 residues. The CDR3 bases are TGTGCCAGCAGTTACCGGGGGGTAGTTCACGAGCAGTACTTC. Its translation is CASSYRGVVHEQYF.

The V and J genes are TRBV28 and TRBJ2-5; 8 bases align to TRBD1. The CDR3 sequence is 13 residues long. Germline V gene data show CDR1 as MDHEN and CDR2 as SYDVKM. V lost 7 bases to trimming and J lost 7 bases; unmatched junction nucleotides: 8. The CDR3, as DNA: TGTGCCAGCACCCGGACAGGGATATGGACCCAGTACTTC. This codes for CASTRTGIWTQYF.

The gene calls are TRBV9 and TRBJ2-7; 9 bases fit TRBD1. Looked up from germline, CDR1 is SGDLS and CDR2 is YYNGEE. V trimming: 4 bases; J trimming: 2 bases; junction bases outside the gene matches: 4. CDR3 size: 14 residues. CDR3 bases: TGTGCCAGCAGCCCACAGGGGGCCGCCTACGAGCAGTACTTC. It yields the protein CASSPQGAAYEQYF.

Comment on this clone: Other nucleotide sequences from this sample produce the same CDR3. CDR3 nucleotides: TGTGCCAGCTCCCCTGACAGGAGCTCCTACGAGCAGTACTTC. It yields the protein CASSPDRSSYEQYF. The chain recombines TRBV18 with TRBJ2-7; possible D gene TRBD1, 6 bases. CDR1 KGHSH and CDR2 LQKENI come from the germline V gene. The CDR3 length is 14 residues. V was trimmed by 6 bases and J by 0 bases, leaving 12 bases between them.

This clone was recorded a few times. This sequence joins TRBV5-1 and TRBJ1-2; D gene ambiguous. CDR1 SGHRS and CDR2 YFSETQ come from the germline V gene. CDR3 size: 15 residues. Trimming removed 0 bases from V and 1 base from J, with 10 bases in between. CDR3 DNA: TGCGCCAGCAGCTTGGGCCAGACCTATAACTATGGCTACACCTTC. This gives the protein CASSLGQTYNYGYTF.

V is TRBV6-1 and J is TRBJ1-2; D is ambiguous. The CDR3 has 13 amino acids. Germline V CDR1 and CDR2: MNHNS, SASEGT. V lost 10 bases, J lost 0 bases, and 12 bases lay in between. The CDR3 DNA reads as TGTGCCACCGCCTTAAGTACTAACTATGGCTACACCTTC. This gives the protein CATALSTNYGYTF.